This entry lists 6 T cell receptor beta chains sequenced from one sample in a study of identical twins (dated by TCRdb to between 2015 and 2016). Library preparation used 5' RACE. Sequencing was carried out with an Illumina HiSeq 2000. TCRdb cleaned the public reads at Q25 with fastp, built clones with MiXCR and kept in-frame beta chains. Rows are combined by CDR3 protein, so each entry shows the most common genes and DNA. Recorded for this sample are 450,000 or so distinct CDR3 sequences; around 24% of them occurred a single time. 2.9% of the sample comes from the top ten. The same data also went into a second study, on T cells expressing NK-cell markers.

Sequencing was done on a sample of CD4+ T cells sorted from blood. The receptors come from a woman aged 18-29 years in good health.

This clonotype turned up a few times. The rearrangement uses TRBV5-1 and TRBJ2-5; no clear D. Germline CDR1 is SGHRS and CDR2 is YFSETQ. Trimming stripped 1 base from V and 5 bases from J, with 15 bases between. The CDR3 loop spans 15 amino acids. For the CDR3, the DNA is TGCGCCAGCAGCTTGTTGTCTTCCCAGAGGGAGACCCAGTACTTC. Translating gives CASSLLSSQRETQYF.

This clonotype has a count of ten or more. V gene TRBV29-1 combines with J gene TRBJ2-3; TRBD2 matches at 7 bases. V was clipped by 3 bases and J by 3 bases; unmatched bases: 3. CDR1 SQVTM and CDR2 ANQGSEA come from the germline V gene. CDR3 length: 13 amino acids. The CDR3 nucleotides read TGCAGCGTTGATACGGGGGGTACAGATACGCAGTATTTT. Translating it yields CSVDTGGTDTQYF.

The sample holds a few counts of this clonotype. V is TRBV7-2 and J is TRBJ2-7; D gene unclear. Germline V lookup: CDR1 SGHTA, CDR2 FQGNSA. The V end was cut by 0 bases, the J end by 2 bases, with 8 bases between. The CDR3 is made up of 14 amino acids. The CDR3 region is CASSLAQLTYEQYF. CDR3 nucleotide sequence: TGTGCCAGCAGCTTAGCGCAGTTAACCTACGAGCAGTACTTC.

The chain couples TRBV5-1 to TRBJ2-3; 10 bases align to TRBD2. The CDR3 extends over 19 amino acids. From germline, CDR1 is SGHRS and CDR2 YFSETQ. Germline trimming cut 1 base from V and 1 base from J; bases unmatched to any gene: 12. As DNA, the CDR3 is TGCGCCAGCAGCTTGCTACTAGGCTTGCTAGCGGGGGGCACAGATACGCAGTATTTT. Translated: CASSLLLGLLAGGTDTQYF.

This clonotype was seen only a few times. CDR3 in DNA: TGTGCCAGCAGCTTGAGTTTCAATGAGCAGTTCTTC. Translated: CASSLSFNEQFF. The chain couples TRBV5-8 to TRBJ2-1, with unresolved D. With 1 base removed from V and 6 bases from J, the gap between germline ends came to 5 bases. The CDR3 is made up of 12 amino acids. Germline loops: CDR1 SGHTS, CDR2 YDEGEE.

The rearrangement joins TRBV12-3 or TRBV12-4 to TRBJ1-1, with a tentative D call TRBD1 (6 bases). Trimming cost V 3 bases and J 5 bases, with 16 bases left between them. This CDR3 region has 15 residues. The CDR3 DNA follows: TGTGCCAGCAGTTTTCCGCCCCAGGGGATAACTGAAGCTTTCTTT. Translation: CASSFPPQGITEAFF.